This T cell receptor beta chain was profiled in a study of shared clonotypes between healthy human individuals (dated by TCRdb to 2018 to 2021). Regarding the complete study: The cohort included a few men and two women between 18 and 49 years of age. For each donor, CD4 naive and CD4 memory were each run on three plates, CD8 naive on two plates, and CD8 memory on one plate. The study deeply sequenced blood TCR repertoires of five healthy adults to estimate repertoire size and the extent of clonotype sharing between individuals. Between about 0.9 and 8.9 billion PBMCs per donor were obtained by leukapheresis. Different laboratories and diverse techniques were used to prepare libraries and sequence TCR repertoires, to increase sequencing depth and limit assay-specific biases.

The research as a whole found: Even with the large sequencing depth, rarefaction of the sorted-subset datasets indicated that sequencing was incomplete. Sampling was restricted to blood, and TCR repertoires in tissue are likely to differ from TCR repertoires in blood. Pairwise subsampling led to the expectation that sequencing depth would affect the degree of clonotype sharing among donors. Compared with non-shared clonotypes, clonotypes shared by all four sorted-subset donors had higher generation probabilities. When a few donors were compared, the shared fraction of clonotypes was about 5% for naive CD4, around 3.5% for naive CD8, 2.3% for memory CD4, and 0.35% to 0.4% for memory CD8. Naive subsets generally had larger estimated clonotype richness than memory subsets. Because the study included only a small number of donors, the genetic and exposure-history diversity represented was limited.

Using the deep immunoSEQ assay, multiplex PCR amplified TCR CDR3 regions from genomic DNA. Extracted genomic DNA from each cell subset was spread evenly across all wells of several immunoSEQ 96-well plates, with each plate serving as a replicate. For sorted subsets, each replicate PCR was loaded with 200 to 250 ng genomic DNA, equivalent to some 31,000 T cell genomes. Purified libraries were quantified with a Qubit 3.0 fluorometer, sized on a Bioanalyzer 2100, and re-quantified with the KAPA Library Quantification kit. Each immunoSEQ 96-well plate was sequenced on its own single-read 150-cycle Illumina NextSeq 550 flow cell. As for the original processing: Because only junctional sequences without quality scores were contained in the immunoSEQ output, filtering matching that applied to full-length reads could not be performed. Sequences were annotated with PyIR, a Python wrapper for IgBLAST v1.9, using IMGT germline references to assign V/J genes and CDR3. Reads were removed for weak V/J assignments (E-value above 1e-6), missing CDR3, stop codons, out-of-frame junctions, or ambiguous translated residues. V3J clonotypes were defined by identical inferred V gene, J gene, and CDR3 amino acid sequence. Percentage overlap between repertoires was computed as shared unique clonotypes divided by the size of the smaller repertoire. Richness of each repertoire was evaluated using RTK rarefaction, the Chao1 estimator, and Recon v2.1 estimates of unobserved clonotypes. OLGA was used to compute generation probabilities for all TCRbeta clonotypes that the gDNA method yielded from a handful of donors. Imported from immuneACCESS, the table was reduced by TCRdb to in-frame sequences with V and J called. These copies leave out some clones; in studies compared against another copy, an unresolved V gene accounts for under half, and the cause of the remainder is not known. The D gene and trimming were derived from the DNA, and the V and J assignments and clone size from that table. The sample yields hundreds of thousands of clones; 90% to 97% were counted once. The top ten clones comprise 0.06% of the sample.

As regards this clone: The antigen it binds to is not known. Nothing much larger sits one base from this clone, and base qualities are not available.

Donors were healthy HIV-negative adults with no recently reported acute infections or vaccinations. All donors were Caucasian adults living in Nashville, Tennessee, USA. CD4+ T cells were enriched through magnetic negative selection, after which naive cells were positively selected on CD45RA and the remaining negative fraction served as the memory subset. After blood collection by leukapheresis, PBMCs were isolated using Ficoll-Histopaque density gradient centrifugation and then cryopreserved in the vapor phase of liquid nitrogen. Purity and quantity of every magnetically sorted T cell population were checked by analytical flow cytometry. Each sorted fraction had its genomic DNA isolated and then quantified by UV absorbance on a Nanodrop 2000c. Measured from the cysteine to the phenylalanine, the CDR3 is 12 residues long. Only the CDR3 portion is preserved as DNA: 36 bases, with reading frame beginning at the first base. Relative to germline, V is 6 bases shorter and J is 8 bases shorter, with 11 bases between their ends. CDR1 is given as MDHEN and CDR2 as SYDVKM, both from the germline V gene.

The sequenced sample consisted of naive CD4+ T cells sorted from blood. This specimen's cell subset or site label, interpreted: CD45RA+ positively selected. The sequence links TRBV28 to TRBJ2-1; no D gene call is confident. This receptor was taken from a young woman in good health. The CDR3 protein is CASSPTEYEQFF. The nucleotide sequence is given as TGTGCCAGCAGCCCGACGGAATATGAGCAGTTCTTC.